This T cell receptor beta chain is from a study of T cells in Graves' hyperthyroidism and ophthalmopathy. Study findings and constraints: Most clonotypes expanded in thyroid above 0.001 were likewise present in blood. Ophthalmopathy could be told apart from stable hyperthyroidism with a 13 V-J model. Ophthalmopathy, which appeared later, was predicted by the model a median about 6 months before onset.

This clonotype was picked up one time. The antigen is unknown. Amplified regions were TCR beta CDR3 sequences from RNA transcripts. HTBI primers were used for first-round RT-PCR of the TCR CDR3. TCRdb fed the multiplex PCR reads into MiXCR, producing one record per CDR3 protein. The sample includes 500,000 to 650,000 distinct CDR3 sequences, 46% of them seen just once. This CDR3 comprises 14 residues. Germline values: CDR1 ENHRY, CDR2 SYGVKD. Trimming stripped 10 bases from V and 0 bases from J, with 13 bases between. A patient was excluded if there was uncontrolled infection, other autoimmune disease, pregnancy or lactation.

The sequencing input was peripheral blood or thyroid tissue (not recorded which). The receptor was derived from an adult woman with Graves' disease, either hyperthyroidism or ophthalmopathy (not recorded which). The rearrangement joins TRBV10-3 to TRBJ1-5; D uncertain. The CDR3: CASRSDGSNQPQHF. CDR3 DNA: TGTGCCAGCAGATCCGACGGTAGCAATCAGCCCCAGCATTTT.